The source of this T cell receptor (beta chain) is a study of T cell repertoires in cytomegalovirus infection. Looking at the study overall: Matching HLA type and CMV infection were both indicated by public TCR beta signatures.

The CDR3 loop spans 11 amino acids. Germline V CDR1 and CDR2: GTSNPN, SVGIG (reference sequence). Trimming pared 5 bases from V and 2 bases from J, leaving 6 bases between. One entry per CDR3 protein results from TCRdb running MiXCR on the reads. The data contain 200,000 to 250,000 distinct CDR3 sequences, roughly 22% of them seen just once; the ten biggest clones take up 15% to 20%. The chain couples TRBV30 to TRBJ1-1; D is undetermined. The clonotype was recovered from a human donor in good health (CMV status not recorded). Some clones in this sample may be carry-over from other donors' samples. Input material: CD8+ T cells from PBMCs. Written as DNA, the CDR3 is TGTGCCTGGGGTACCAACACTGAAGCTTTCTTT. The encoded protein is CAWGTNTEAFF. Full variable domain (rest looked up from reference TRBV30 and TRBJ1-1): SQTIHQWPATLVQPVGSPLSLECTVEGTSNPNLYWYRQAAGRGLQLLFYSVGIGQISSEVPQNLSASRPQDRQFILSSKKLLLSDSGFYLCAWGTNTEAFFGQGTRLTVV.